These 5 T cell receptor beta chains came from one sample sequenced in a study of T cell repertoires in cytomegalovirus infection. Which antigens these TCRs recognize remains unknown. MiXCR was run by TCRdb on the reads, yielding one entry per CDR3 protein. Among about 470,000 distinct CDR3 sequences, 42% were seen once, and the ten largest hold roughly two fifths. The input for sequencing was cultured PBMCs, taken from culture after CMV antigen stimulation. The receptors stem from a human donor in good health (CMV status not recorded). Some clones in this sample may be carry-over from other donors' samples.

This clonotype was seen a handful of times. V usage is TRBV7-2 and J usage is TRBJ2-5; D ambiguous. The CDR3 consists of 13 residues. The germline V gene encodes CDR1 SGHTA and CDR2 FQGNSA. The V and J ends lost 1 base and 7 bases respectively, with 10 bases between them. CDR3 residues: CASSLVGAWTQYF. As DNA, the CDR3 is TGTGCCAGCAGCTTAGTTGGCGCGTGGACCCAGTACTTC. Combining the CDR3 with reference TRBV7-2 and TRBJ2-5 gives the whole variable domain GAGVSQSPSNKVTEKGKDVELRCDPISGHTALYWYRQSLGQGLEFLIYFQGNSAPDKSGLPSDRFSAERTGGSVSTLTIQRTQQEDSAVYLCASSLVGAWTQYFGPGTRLLVL.

This sequence joins TRBV20-1 and TRBJ2-7; 9 nucleotides line up with TRBD2. CDR3 length: 16 amino acids. V was pared by 1 base and J by 1 base, with 8 bases of the junction left unmatched. Looked up from germline, CDR1 is DFQATT and CDR2 is SNEGSKA (reference sequence). CDR3 in amino acids: CSARVAGGPSSYEQYF. The CDR3 DNA sequence: TGCAGTGCTAGAGTGGCGGGAGGGCCCTCGTCCTACGAGCAGTACTTC.

The gene calls are TRBV7-2 and TRBJ2-7; D possibly corresponds to TRBD2 (7 bases). The V gene lost 5 bases and the J gene lost 6 bases, with 17 bases spanning the gap. The germline gives CDR1 SGHTA, CDR2 FQGNSA. The CDR3 consists of 14 residues. The CDR3 nucleotides are TGTGCCAGCAGCGGCCCTGGGGGGGCATCCGAGCAGTACTTC. It encodes CASSGPGGASEQYF. The full variable domain, its missing parts supplied by reference TRBV7-2 and TRBJ2-7, is GAGVSQSPSNKVTEKGKDVELRCDPISGHTALYWYRQSLGQGLEFLIYFQGNSAPDKSGLPSDRFSAERTGGSVSTLTIQRTQQEDSAVYLCASSGPGGASEQYFGPGTRLTVT.

This clonotype has more than one count but fewer than ten. This chain connects TRBV2 to TRBJ2-7; 7 bases align to TRBD2. The CDR3 is 13 residues long. The germline CDR1 and CDR2 sequences are SNHLY and FYNNEI. V trimming: 2 bases; J trimming: 6 bases; junction bases outside the gene matches: 4. CDR3 loop: CASSETGGSEQYF. The CDR3 nucleotides read TGTGCCAGCAGTGAAACCGGGGGGTCCGAGCAGTACTTC.

V usage is TRBV27 and J usage is TRBJ1-1; D might be TRBD1 (6 bases). The CDR3 consists of 15 residues. Germline V gene lookup returns CDR1 MNHEY and CDR2 SMNVEV (reference sequence). Trimming removed 4 bases at V and 0 bases at J, with 12 bases between. The CDR3 region has the DNA TGTGCCAGCAGTTCTACAGGGACTTTGAACACTGAAGCTTTCTTT. This translates into CASSSTGTLNTEAFF.